Shown below are 4 T cell receptor beta chains from a single sample sequenced in a study of T cells in Graves' hyperthyroidism and ophthalmopathy. Amplification of TCR beta CDR3 regions used RNA as the template. The study used the HTBI primer set for a first-round RT-PCR of the TCR CDR3. TCRdb re-derived calls from the multiplex PCR reads in MiXCR, one entry per CDR3 protein. The sample holds about 360,000 distinct CDR3 sequences, roughly 13% seen once. Sequencing used blood. The source of these receptors is a woman between 18 and 30 years old with Graves' hyperthyroidism.

This clonotype was counted ten times or more. The genes are TRBV28 and TRBJ1-4; D uncertain. Trimming removed 4 bases from V and 8 bases from J, with 11 bases in between. The CDR3 is made up of 13 amino acids. CDR1 is MDHEN, CDR2 SYDVKM, per germline. CDR3 nucleotides: TGTGCCAGCAGTTCACCCGGGAGGGAAAAACTGTTTTTT. It is translated as CASSSPGREKLFF.

This clonotype appeared many times. The rearrangement uses TRBV12-5 and TRBJ2-1, with D possibly matching TRBD1 (5 bases). The length of the CDR3 is 13 residues. V was pared by 6 bases and J by 6 bases, with 12 bases between. The V gene's germline CDR1 is LGHNT and CDR2 FRNRAP. The CDR3 reads CASGEGVGNEQFF. In DNA, the CDR3 is TGTGCTAGTGGGGAAGGGGTCGGCAATGAGCAGTTCTTC.

This clonotype was recorded at least ten times. The V gene is TRBV13, the J gene TRBJ2-2; D gene uncertain. The germline V gene encodes CDR1 PRHDT and CDR2 FYEKMQ (reference sequence). There are 15 residues in the CDR3. The germline V and J ends were trimmed by 5 bases and 3 bases, with 13 bases remaining between them. The CDR3 DNA reads TGTGCCAGCAGCCCCAGACATACTGACACCGGGGAGCTGTTTTTT. Residues: CASSPRHTDTGELFF.

This clonotype was counted once. A clone one base away is much larger, so this may be a read error. The chain joins TRBV20-1 to TRBJ1-6; the D is unclear. V was trimmed by 6 bases and J by 1 base, leaving 13 bases between them. Germline V gives CDR1 DFQATT, CDR2 SNEGSKA (reference sequence). This CDR3 is 15 amino acids long. DNA for the CDR3: TGCAGTGCACCGAGGGTTAGGTCCTATAATTCACCCCTCCACTTT. Translated, it gives CSAPRVRSYNSPLHF.